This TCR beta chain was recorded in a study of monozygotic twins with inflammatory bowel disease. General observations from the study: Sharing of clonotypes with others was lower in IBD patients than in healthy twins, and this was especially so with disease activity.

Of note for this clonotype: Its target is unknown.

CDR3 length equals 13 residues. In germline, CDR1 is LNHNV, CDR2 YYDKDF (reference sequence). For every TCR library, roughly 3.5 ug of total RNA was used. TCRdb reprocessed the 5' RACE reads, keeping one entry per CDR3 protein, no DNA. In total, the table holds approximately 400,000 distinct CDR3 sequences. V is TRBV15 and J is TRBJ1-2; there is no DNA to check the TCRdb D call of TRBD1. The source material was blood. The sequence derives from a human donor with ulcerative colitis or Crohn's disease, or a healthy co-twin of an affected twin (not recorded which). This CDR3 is CATSRQGRDGYTF.